This T cell receptor (beta chain) was recovered during a study of blood T cell repertoires in COVID-19. Overall study: Italy, Spain and the United States were the sources of the convalescent and acute COVID-19 samples. Sample material is recorded as cDNA or gDNA derived from T cells, B-cell-depleted T cells, or PBMCs.

Study processing details: Reference gene primer amplification yielded estimated nucleated cell counts. The table came from immunoSEQ multiplex PCR; TCRdb's copy has only in-frame clones and leaves some out. V, J and clone size reflect that table, while D and trimming were determined from the DNA. The data hold tens of thousands of clones, with approximately 91% observed a single time. The sequencing sample was made of peripheral blood. This receptor was obtained from a woman aged 55-70 years with active COVID-19.

Here the CDR3 reads CASSLGQGIEYGYTF. DNA for the CDR3: TGTGCCAGCAGCCTAGGACAGGGGATCGAGTATGGCTACACCTTC. This chain uses TRBV9 with TRBJ1-2, with 9 bases aligning to TRBD1. CDR1 is SGDLS and CDR2 is YYNGEE in the germline V gene. The CDR3 length is 15 residues. V trimming: 4 bases; J trimming: 5 bases; junction bases outside the gene matches: 9. Full variable domain (rest looked up from reference TRBV9 and TRBJ1-2): DSGVTQTPKHLITATGQRVTLRCSPRSGDLSVYWYQQSLDQGLQFLIQYYNGEERAKGNILERFSAQQFPDLHSELNLSSLELGDSALYFCASSLGQGIEYGYTFGSGTRLTVV.